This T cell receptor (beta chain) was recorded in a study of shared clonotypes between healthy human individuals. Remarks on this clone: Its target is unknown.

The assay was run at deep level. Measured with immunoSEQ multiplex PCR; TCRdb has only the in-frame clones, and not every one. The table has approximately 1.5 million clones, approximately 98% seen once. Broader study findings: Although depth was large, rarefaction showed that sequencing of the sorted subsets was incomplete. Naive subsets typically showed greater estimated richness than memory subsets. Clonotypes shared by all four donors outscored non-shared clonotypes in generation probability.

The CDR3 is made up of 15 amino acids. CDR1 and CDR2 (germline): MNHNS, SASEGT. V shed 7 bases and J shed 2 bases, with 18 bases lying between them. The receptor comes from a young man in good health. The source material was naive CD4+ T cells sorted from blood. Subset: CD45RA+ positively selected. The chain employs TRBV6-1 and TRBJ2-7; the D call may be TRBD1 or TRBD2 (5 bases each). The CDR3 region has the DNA TGTGCCAGCAAATGGGGGTCGGGGAACACCTACGAGCAGTACTTC. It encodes CASKWGSGNTYEQYF.